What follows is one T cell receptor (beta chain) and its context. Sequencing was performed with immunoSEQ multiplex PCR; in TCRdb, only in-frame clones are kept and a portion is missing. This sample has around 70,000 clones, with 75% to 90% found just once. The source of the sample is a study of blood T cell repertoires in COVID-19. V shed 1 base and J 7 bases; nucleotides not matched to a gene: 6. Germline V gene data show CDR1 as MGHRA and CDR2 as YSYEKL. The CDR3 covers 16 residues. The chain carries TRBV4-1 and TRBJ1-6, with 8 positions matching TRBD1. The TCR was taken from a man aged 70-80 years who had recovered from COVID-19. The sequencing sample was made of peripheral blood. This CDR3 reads CASSQVQGAENSPLHF. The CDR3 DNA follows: TGCGCCAGCAGCCAAGTCCAGGGGGCGGAGAATTCACCCCTCCACTTT.